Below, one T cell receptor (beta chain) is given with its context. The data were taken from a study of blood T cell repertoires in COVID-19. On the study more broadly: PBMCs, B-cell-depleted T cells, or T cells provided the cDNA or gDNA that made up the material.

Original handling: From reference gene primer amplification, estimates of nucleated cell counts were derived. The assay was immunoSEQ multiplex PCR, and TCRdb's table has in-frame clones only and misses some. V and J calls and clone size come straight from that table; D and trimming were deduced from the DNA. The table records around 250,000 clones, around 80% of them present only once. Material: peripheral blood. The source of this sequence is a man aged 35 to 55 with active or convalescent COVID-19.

Here the CDR3 DNA reads TGTGCCAGCAGCGAGACTAGCGGGGGATACAATGAGCAGTTCTTC. Protein: CASSETSGGYNEQFF. The J gene is TRBJ2-1, the V gene TRBV11-2, with 12 bases lining up with TRBD2. Losses at the gene ends were 5 bases for V and 4 bases for J; bases not matched to a gene: 3. CDR1 is SGHAT, CDR2 FQNNGV, per germline. The CDR3 spans 15 residues.